Below, one T cell receptor (beta chain) is given with its context. One end of the junction fails to match germline, which may point to a read error. From approximately 0.5 ug of total RNA, TCR beta-specific cDNA was reverse-transcribed using a constant-region primer. Libraries of TCR beta came from three nested multiplex PCR rounds with slightly modified ARM-PCR. The opening two PCR rounds, about 11 cycles each, paired TRBV1-TRBV30 forward primers with a C-beta reverse primer. TCRdb re-analysed the multiplex PCR reads in MiXCR, keeping a single row per CDR3 protein. The sample carries more than 100,000 distinct CDR3 sequences, 55% to 65% recorded once. The data belong to a study of tumor-infiltrating lymphocytes in primary liver carcinoma. Germline CDR1 reads SGHAT; CDR2 reads FQNNGV. The CDR3 spans 20 residues. Unsorted bulk tissue, roughly 20-34 mg of it, served as the source for co-extraction of RNA and DNA.

The source is a woman in her sixties with primary liver carcinoma and hepatitis B virus infection. The chain joins TRBV11-2 to TRBJ2-7; the match to TRBD2 covers 8 bases. The sequenced sample consisted of liver tumor tissue from sampling region 1. Subset of the sample: tumor region T1, superior pole. This CDR3 is CASSAISRLARWQKPYERYF. The CDR3 coding sequence is TGTGCCAGCAGCGCCATTTCCCGACTAGCGAGATGGCAGAAACCCTACGAGCGGTACTTC.